The rows below give T cell receptor beta chains drawn from one sample of a study of cytomegalovirus exposure and HLA in healthy donors. Sequenced by immunoSEQ multiplex PCR; TCRdb stores in-frame clones only, minus some. The data contain around 110,000 clones, 75% of them singletons. The sequenced sample consisted of PBMCs. Source of these receptors: a woman aged 18-29 years in good health and CMV-seronegative. Each CDR3 is given with its conserved first and last residue. Fields, in order: CDR3 DNA, CDR3 protein, D gene, J gene, V gene, clone size. D genes are given only for firm matches. Clone sizes are given selectively: once, few, many, or a class where the clone is expanded.

cdr3_nt: TGCGCCAGCAGCCACCAGACCAGGGTTAATTCACCCCTCCACTTT
cdr3_aa: CASSHQTRVNSPLHF
d_call: .
j_call: TRBJ1-6
v_call: TRBV4-1
clone_size: once

cdr3_nt: TGCGCCAGCAGCTTGTCGCCAGGGGCTGACACTGAAGCTTTCTTT
cdr3_aa: CASSLSPGADTEAFF
d_call: .
j_call: TRBJ1-1
v_call: TRBV5-1
clone_size: few

cdr3_nt: TGTGCCAGCAGCGGACACCTTGTACAATATGGCTACACCTTC
cdr3_aa: CASSGHLVQYGYTF
d_call: .
j_call: TRBJ1-2
v_call: TRBV6-1
clone_size: .

cdr3_nt: TGTGCCAGCAGCCTAGACAGGATGAATGAAAAACTGTTTTTT
cdr3_aa: CASSLDRMNEKLFF
d_call: .
j_call: TRBJ1-4
v_call: TRBV4-2
clone_size: .

cdr3_nt: TGTGCCAGCAGCCAAAGACAGGCATCAACTAATGAAAAACTGTTTTTT
cdr3_aa: CASSQRQASTNEKLFF
d_call: .
j_call: TRBJ1-4
v_call: TRBV4-2
clone_size: few

cdr3_nt: TGTGCCATCAGTGAGGCGAGGCAGCTCCAAGAGACCCAGTACTTC
cdr3_aa: CAISEARQLQETQYF
d_call: .
j_call: TRBJ2-5
v_call: TRBV10-3
clone_size: .

cdr3_nt: TGTGCCAGCAGTCGACTAGCGGCAAACCAAGAGACCCAGTACTTC
cdr3_aa: CASSRLAANQETQYF
d_call: TRBD2
j_call: TRBJ2-5
v_call: TRBV4-2
clone_size: .

cdr3_nt: TGTGCCAGCAGCTTAGGGGACAGGGGGAGGAACGAGCAGTACTTC
cdr3_aa: CASSLGDRGRNEQYF
d_call: TRBD1
j_call: TRBJ2-7
v_call: TRBV7-8
clone_size: few

cdr3_nt: TGTGCCAGCAGCAGACAGGGGATGAACACTGAAGCTTTCTTT
cdr3_aa: CASSRQGMNTEAFF
d_call: .
j_call: TRBJ1-1
v_call: TRBV21-1
clone_size: .

cdr3_nt: TGTGCCAGCAGTGAGTCAGACTATAGCAATCAGCCCCAGCATTTT
cdr3_aa: CASSESDYSNQPQHF
d_call: .
j_call: TRBJ1-5
v_call: TRBV2
clone_size: .

cdr3_nt: TGCGCCAGCAGCTTGGGGACAGGGGTTAGCAATCAGCCCCAGCATTTT
cdr3_aa: CASSLGTGVSNQPQHF
d_call: TRBD1
j_call: TRBJ1-5
v_call: TRBV5-1
clone_size: .

cdr3_nt: TGTGCCAGCAGCCTCCGGGACAGGGAGAAAGTTAACTATGGCTACACCTTC
cdr3_aa: CASSLRDREKVNYGYTF
d_call: TRBD1
j_call: TRBJ1-2
v_call: TRBV9
clone_size: .

cdr3_nt: TGCGCCAGCAGCTTGTCACTTAACACCGGGGAGCTGTTTTTT
cdr3_aa: CASSLSLNTGELFF
d_call: .
j_call: TRBJ2-2
v_call: TRBV5-1
clone_size: .

cdr3_nt: TGTGCCAGCAGCTCGGCGGGGCCGGCCGGGGAGCTGTTTTTT
cdr3_aa: CASSSAGPAGELFF
d_call: .
j_call: TRBJ2-2
v_call: TRBV7-9
clone_size: .

cdr3_nt: TGTGCCAGCAGCTTGGACAGGGAAGTCGGTCAGACCCAGTACTTC
cdr3_aa: CASSLDREVGQTQYF
d_call: TRBD1
j_call: TRBJ2-5
v_call: TRBV13
clone_size: .

cdr3_nt: TGCGCCAGCAGCTTGGTAGTTCAAGAGACCCAGTACTTC
cdr3_aa: CASSLVVQETQYF
d_call: .
j_call: TRBJ2-5
v_call: TRBV5-1
clone_size: .

cdr3_nt: TGTGCCAGCAGTTTAGAACAGGGTCGTACCGCCGAAGCTTTCTTT
cdr3_aa: CASSLEQGRTAEAFF
d_call: .
j_call: TRBJ1-1
v_call: TRBV27
clone_size: .

cdr3_nt: TGTGCCAGCAGTGAGCGGGGTAGTCAGCCCCAGCATTTT
cdr3_aa: CASSERGSQPQHF
d_call: .
j_call: TRBJ1-5
v_call: TRBV25-1
clone_size: .

cdr3_nt: TGTGCCTGGAGTGTACGTAGCGGGGTATCCTACGAGCAGTACTTC
cdr3_aa: CAWSVRSGVSYEQYF
d_call: TRBD2
j_call: TRBJ2-7
v_call: TRBV30
clone_size: .

cdr3_nt: TGTGCCAGCAGCTTGTACAGCTCCTACGAGCAGTACTTC
cdr3_aa: CASSLYSSYEQYF
d_call: .
j_call: TRBJ2-7
v_call: TRBV5-8
clone_size: .

cdr3_nt: TGTGCCAGCAGCTTGACAGGACGCACAGATACGCAGTATTTT
cdr3_aa: CASSLTGRTDTQYF
d_call: .
j_call: TRBJ2-3
v_call: TRBV5-6
clone_size: .

cdr3_nt: TGTGCCAGCAGCTTCCCGGACACCTATGGCTACACCTTC
cdr3_aa: CASSFPDTYGYTF
d_call: .
j_call: TRBJ1-2
v_call: TRBV5-4
clone_size: once

cdr3_nt: TGTGCCAGCAGCCAAAATGGCCGGGGGGAGAATGAGCAGTTCTTC
cdr3_aa: CASSQNGRGENEQFF
d_call: TRBD2
j_call: TRBJ2-1
v_call: TRBV4-2
clone_size: .

cdr3_nt: TGTGCCAGCAGCCGCGTGGGACAGGGCTACGAGCAGTACTTC
cdr3_aa: CASSRVGQGYEQYF
d_call: TRBD1
j_call: TRBJ2-7
v_call: TRBV7-9
clone_size: .

cdr3_nt: TGCGCCAGCAGCTTCTCCCCTTCCGGGGGGGCCCAAGAGACCCAGTACTTC
cdr3_aa: CASSFSPSGGAQETQYF
d_call: TRBD2
j_call: TRBJ2-5
v_call: TRBV5-1
clone_size: once

cdr3_nt: TGCGCCATTGGAGACGCAGATACGCAGTATTTT
cdr3_aa: CAIGDADTQYF
d_call: .
j_call: TRBJ2-3
v_call: TRBV4-1
clone_size: .

cdr3_nt: TGTGCCAGCAGCTTCGTCACAGGGGGCGGGTCCAGAGAGACCCAGTACTTC
cdr3_aa: CASSFVTGGGSRETQYF
d_call: TRBD1
j_call: TRBJ2-5
v_call: TRBV7-9
clone_size: .

cdr3_nt: TGTGCCAGCAATCAGGGGGCCCACTATGGCTACACCTTC
cdr3_aa: CASNQGAHYGYTF
d_call: TRBD1
j_call: TRBJ1-2
v_call: TRBV28
clone_size: few

cdr3_nt: TGTGCCAGCAGTGAAGAACATCCGGGACAGAGAGTGAGTGGCTACACCTTC
cdr3_aa: CASSEEHPGQRVSGYTF
d_call: TRBD1
j_call: TRBJ1-2
v_call: TRBV2
clone_size: few

cdr3_nt: TGTGCCATCACCCCCTCGGGGGGACAGGGGGGCACTGAAGCTTTCTTT
cdr3_aa: CAITPSGGQGGTEAFF
d_call: TRBD1
j_call: TRBJ1-1
v_call: TRBV10-3
clone_size: .

cdr3_nt: TGTGCCAGCAGCCAAGCAGGGGCGACTCTGAACACTGAAGCTTTCTTT
cdr3_aa: CASSQAGATLNTEAFF
d_call: .
j_call: TRBJ1-1
v_call: TRBV14
clone_size: .

cdr3_nt: TGTGCCAGCAGCTTAGCTGTAGCGGGGGGTAACAATGAGCAGTTCTTC
cdr3_aa: CASSLAVAGGNNEQFF
d_call: TRBD2
j_call: TRBJ2-1
v_call: TRBV7-6
clone_size: .

cdr3_nt: TGTGCCAGCAGCTCGGAGCTTGGGAGAGAGCTGTTTTTT
cdr3_aa: CASSSELGRELFF
d_call: .
j_call: TRBJ2-2
v_call: TRBV7-9
clone_size: .

cdr3_nt: TGTGCCAGCAGCTCGACAGGGGCCTATGGCTACACCTTC
cdr3_aa: CASSSTGAYGYTF
d_call: TRBD1
j_call: TRBJ1-2
v_call: TRBV5-6
clone_size: .

cdr3_nt: TGTGCCAGCAGTGAGTGGGGCAGGGAGGACGGCTACACCTTC
cdr3_aa: CASSEWGREDGYTF
d_call: .
j_call: TRBJ1-2
v_call: TRBV2
clone_size: once

cdr3_nt: TGCGCCAGCAGCTTAGCGGGGTCCTACTCCTACAATGAGCAGTTCTTC
cdr3_aa: CASSLAGSYSYNEQFF
d_call: TRBD2
j_call: TRBJ2-1
v_call: TRBV5-1
clone_size: .

cdr3_nt: TGTGCCAGCAGTGCCCCAGTCAACACTGAAGCTTTCTTT
cdr3_aa: CASSAPVNTEAFF
d_call: .
j_call: TRBJ1-1
v_call: TRBV2
clone_size: few

cdr3_nt: TGCGCCAGCAGCGGAGGGCTTGGACTCTACGAGCAGTACTTC
cdr3_aa: CASSGGLGLYEQYF
d_call: .
j_call: TRBJ2-7
v_call: TRBV5-1
clone_size: .

cdr3_nt: TGTGCCAGCAGGTCGAGTGGGGGGGGTACTGAAGCTTTCTTT
cdr3_aa: CASRSSGGGTEAFF
d_call: .
j_call: TRBJ1-1
v_call: TRBV6-5
clone_size: .

cdr3_nt: TGTGCCAGCAGCCCTACAGGGTTGGAGACCCAGTACTTC
cdr3_aa: CASSPTGLETQYF
d_call: .
j_call: TRBJ2-5
v_call: TRBV27
clone_size: few

cdr3_nt: TGTGCCAGCAGTGAGTTAGGACAGGGGGCGCGGGAAAAACTGTTTTTT
cdr3_aa: CASSELGQGAREKLFF
d_call: TRBD1
j_call: TRBJ1-4
v_call: TRBV6-1
clone_size: few

cdr3_nt: TGTGCCAGCAGTCCTACCCGGATAGCCAAAGAGACCCAGTACTTC
cdr3_aa: CASSPTRIAKETQYF
d_call: .
j_call: TRBJ2-5
v_call: TRBV28
clone_size: .